This TCR beta chain was found in a study of early T cells in non-severe SARS-CoV-2 infection. Study-wide context: Sequencing of unsorted whole blood was done on bulk RNA, leaving chains unpaired.

This clonotype is categorized as large (0.1 to 1%). Researchers tagged individual cDNA molecules with unique molecular identifiers. Each CDR3 protein gets one entry after TCRdb re-called the 5' RACE reads with MiXCR. The top ten hold roughly 5.5% of the sample, which has around 32,000 distinct CDR3 sequences, less than 6.5% seen once. V shed 2 bases and J shed 3 bases, with 10 bases lying between them. The V gene's germline CDR1 is SEHNR and CDR2 FQNEAQ (reference sequence). This CDR3 comprises 14 residues. Sequenced sample: whole blood. The chain couples TRBV7-9 to TRBJ1-1; D is uncertain. This TCR came from an adult who was a healthcare worker with PCR-confirmed SARS-CoV-2 infection or an uninfected control (not recorded which). CDR3 nucleotides: TGTGCCAGCAGCTTAAACACCCTCGACACTGAAGCTTTCTTT. Protein: CASSLNTLDTEAFF.